This T cell receptor beta chain was sequenced in a study of T cell repertoires in cytomegalovirus infection (dated by TCRdb to the late 2010s). General notes on the study: Because public TCR beta signatures pointed to carriage of CMV infection together with the matching HLA type, the HLA type of each donor mattered for the analysis.

This clonotype was counted at least ten times. There is no known antigen for this receptor. No qualities accompany the bases; no much larger clone lies one base away. Study-wide conclusions, independent of this receptor: The ex vivo response was dominated by HLA-C-restricted CMV-specific TCR beta clonotypes, and the single most frequent clonotype in two of eight donors was supplied by these HLA-C-restricted clonotypes. In both this cohort and an independent cohort of under 450 donors, the cumulative frequency of public TCR beta family members distinguished carriers of CMV infection plus the relevant HLA type.

The instrument was an Illumina HiSeq 1500. Clones were called with MiXCR by TCRdb after fastp trimmed the public reads at Q25, and only in-frame beta chains were retained. Every distinct CDR3 protein forms one entry, paired with its most common genes and DNA. This sample gives more than 150,000 distinct CDR3 sequences in total; around 20% of them show up just once. The ten largest clones represent less than 3% of the sample. The germline V gene provides CDR1 SGHTA and CDR2 FQGNSA. Here V drops 5 bases and J drops 0 bases, and the junction holds 6 bases not matched to any gene. The CDR3, from cysteine to phenylalanine, totals 15 residues. Kept here is only the CDR3 DNA, which spans 45 bases and is read in frame from base 1.

The chain uses TRBV7-2 and TRBJ1-1, and 7 junction bases match TRBD1. Sequenced: PBMCs. The TCR originated in a human donor in good health (CMV status not recorded). Some clones in this sample may be carry-over from other donors' samples. The DNA sequence is TGTGCCAGCAGCGCCCAGGGGGGCGTGAACACTGAAGCTTTCTTT. Its coded protein is CASSAQGGVNTEAFF.